This TCR beta chain was documented in a study of identical twins. Broader study findings: Without tracking the same donors, conclusions rested on cross-sectional statistical analysis.

From the 5' RACE reads, TCRdb called clonotypes with MiXCR, one entry per CDR3 protein. The table has approximately 600,000 distinct CDR3 sequences, under 8.5% seen once; the top ten hold about 1.6%. Comment on this clonotype: Its antigen remains unknown.

Germline assignment: CDR1 SEHNR and CDR2 FQNEAQ (reference sequence). The CDR3 runs 14 residues. Trimming took 5 bases from V and 4 from J, leaving 14 bases between them. These data were also reused for a study on yellow fever vaccine responses in identical twins. From that report: In identical twins, vaccine T cell responses appeared partly shared and partly individual.

Material for sequencing was PBMCs. V usage is TRBV7-9 and J usage is TRBJ2-5; tentatively, D is TRBD2 (5 bases). The source is a woman younger than 35 in good health. The CDR3 DNA follows: TGTGCCAGCAGCCCACTAGGCATTCGAGAGACCCAGTACTTC. It is translated as CASSPLGIRETQYF.